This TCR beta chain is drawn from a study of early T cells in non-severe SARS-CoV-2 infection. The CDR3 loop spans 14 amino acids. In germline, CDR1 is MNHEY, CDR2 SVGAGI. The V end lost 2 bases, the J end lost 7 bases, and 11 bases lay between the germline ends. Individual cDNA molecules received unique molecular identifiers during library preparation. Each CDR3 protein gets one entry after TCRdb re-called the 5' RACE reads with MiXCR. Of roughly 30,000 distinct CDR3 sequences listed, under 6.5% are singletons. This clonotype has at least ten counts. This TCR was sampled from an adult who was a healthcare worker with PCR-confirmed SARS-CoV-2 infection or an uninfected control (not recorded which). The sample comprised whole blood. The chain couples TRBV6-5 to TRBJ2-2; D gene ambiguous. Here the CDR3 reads CASSYGGQIGELFF. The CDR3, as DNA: TGTGCCAGCAGTTACGGCGGCCAGATCGGGGAGCTGTTTTTT.